This note documents a single T cell receptor beta chain sequence. Sequencing was performed with immunoSEQ multiplex PCR; in TCRdb, only in-frame clones are kept and a portion is missing. The sample shows 83,000 or so clones, 85% to 95% of them seen only once. This specimen belongs to a study of T cell changes during pregnancy in multiple sclerosis. The V gene's germline CDR1 is MGHRA and CDR2 YSYEKL. Trimming shortened V by 0 bases and J by 0 bases, and 6 bases separated the two germline ends. CDR3 size: 15 residues. The chain couples TRBV4-1 to TRBJ1-3; possibly TRBD1 for D (6 bases). This clonotype was sampled from a female donor in good health, enrolled as a control in a pregnancy study. The input for sequencing was peripheral blood, taken after pregnancy. The CDR3 bases are TGCGCCAGCAGCCAAGACAGGGGCTCTGGAAACACCATATATTTT. This codes for CASSQDRGSGNTIYF.